The T cell receptor (beta chain) described here comes from a study of regulatory T cells in long-lasting Graves disease. Study outcomes and limitations: Persistent disease favored TRBV28, TRBJ1-2 and TRBJ2-5.

This CDR3 region has 16 residues. Trimming cost V 3 bases and J 1 base, with 15 bases left between them. CDR1 and CDR2 (germline): LNHDA, SQIVND (reference sequence). Libraries of TCR beta came from iRepertoire HTBI primers plus Arm-PCR of CDR3 regions. Using its own MiXCR run on the multiplex PCR reads, TCRdb lists one record per CDR3 protein. The sample carries some 560,000 distinct CDR3 sequences, 15% to 20% recorded once. This sample's time point: newly diagnosed GD, antithyroid drugs for less than 3 months. Scientists built the TCR library using RNA that was extracted from PBMCs. This clonotype was recorded a few times. The antigen remains unidentified. This same sample was also taken into another study, of T cells in Graves' hyperthyroidism and ophthalmopathy. From that report: Hyperthyroidism had been newly diagnosed in patients aged 18 to 65, and its duration was under 2 months. In making diagnoses, clinical symptoms, serum thyroxine and TRAb, thyroid ultrasound and orbital computed tomography were all used. Researchers ran a first-round RT-PCR on the TCR CDR3 using the HTBI primer set.

The TCR was taken from a woman aged 35-65 years with Graves disease. This sample comprised peripheral blood mononuclear cells (PBMCs), obtained at new diagnosis, from a patient treated with antithyroid drugs. The V gene is TRBV19, the J gene TRBJ1-1, with no clear D. The CDR3 spells CASSMFMGGSNTEAFF. Here the CDR3 DNA reads TGTGCCAGTAGTATGTTTATGGGCGGGTCGAACACTGAAGCTTTCTTT.